Following are 6 T cell receptor beta chains from one sample sequenced in a study of vaccination and CD4 T cells after COVID-19. Treatment specified: roughly 10-day PBMC culture with coronavirus spike peptide pools or control peptides (ViraFEST assay). Which antigens these TCRs recognize remains unknown. Cultured CD4+ T-cell DNA underwent Oncomine TCR Beta short-read sequencing. TCRdb re-called the PCR reads with MiXCR, one entry per CDR3 protein. There are over 3,500 distinct CDR3 sequences in the sample; 21% occur only once, and 45% to 55% lies in the top ten. Sequencing used CD4+ T cells from blood, cultured in vitro, obtained after SARS-CoV-2 vaccination. The origin of the receptors is a human donor who had recovered from COVID-19.

The chain links TRBV18 to TRBJ2-7, with TRBD2 matching 13 bases. V was pared by 1 base and J by 2 bases, with 5 bases of the junction left unmatched. This CDR3 is built from 17 residues. Germline-derived CDR1 and CDR2 are KGHSH and LQKENI. This CDR3 reads CASSPQFTSGGAYEQYF. In nucleotides, the CDR3 is TGTGCCAGCTCACCACAATTCACTAGCGGGGGGGCCTACGAGCAGTACTTC.

J is TRBJ1-2 and V is TRBV19; TRBD1 aligns across 10 bases. The germline V gene has CDR1 LNHDA and CDR2 SQIVND (reference sequence). This CDR3 is 14 amino acids long. The junction had 10 bases not matched to a gene; V was cut back by 6 bases and J by 9 bases. This chain's CDR3 is CASSRQGAGGSYTF. The DNA of the CDR3 is TGTGCCAGTAGCCGACAGGGGGCCGGTGGGAGCTACACCTTC.

The CDR3 DNA reads as TGTGCCAGCAGCTTTGGCAGCCCCTACGAGCAGTACTTC. This encodes CASSFGSPYEQYF. This chain links TRBV5-8 with TRBJ2-7; D is undetermined. The CDR3 length is 13 residues. Germline V lookup: CDR1 SGHTS, CDR2 YDEGEE. Trimming cost V 2 bases and J 2 bases, with 8 bases left between them.

V and J are TRBV25-1 and TRBJ1-2; 11 bases align to TRBD1. In germline, CDR1 is MGHDK, CDR2 SYGVNS. The CDR3 covers 16 residues. J lost 4 bases, V lost 3 bases, and 7 bases had no gene match. The CDR3 DNA reads as TGTGCCAGCAGTGAGCGGACAGGGGGCGAGGGCTATGGCTACACCTTC. Translating it yields CASSERTGGEGYGYTF.

The chain joins TRBV7-2 to TRBJ2-2; TRBD1 aligns across 7 bases. The germline CDR1 and CDR2 sequences are SGHTA and FQGNSA. The CDR3 loop spans 14 amino acids. The junction had 6 bases not matched to a gene; V was cut back by 5 bases and J by 6 bases. CDR3 protein: CASSPGTAAGELFF. The CDR3 coding sequence is TGTGCCAGCAGCCCCGGGACAGCGGCCGGGGAGCTGTTTTTT.

The chain uses TRBV12-3 or TRBV12-4 and TRBJ2-2; 7 bases fit TRBD2. The CDR3 runs to 17 residues. The junction had 11 bases not matched to a gene; V was cut back by 2 bases and J by 5 bases. The DNA for the CDR3 is TGTGCCAGCAGTTTAAGCGGGGTCGGCAGAGCGACCGGGGAGCTGTTTTTT. As protein: CASSLSGVGRATGELFF.